This T cell receptor beta chain was obtained from a study of shared clonotypes between healthy human individuals. Background on the study: Researchers drew samples from a couple of women and a few men aged 18 to 49.

Per germline, CDR1 SGDLS and CDR2 YYNGEE. This CDR3 is built from 14 residues. V lost 0 bases, J lost 6 bases, and 13 bases lay in between. Every subset had its genomic DNA shared out evenly among several immunoSEQ plates. Sequencing was performed with immunoSEQ multiplex PCR; in TCRdb, only in-frame clones are kept and a portion is missing. The table has more than 1,200,000 clones, just under 99% seen once. The sample consisted of naive CD4+ T cells sorted from blood. Sample subset: CD45RA+ positively selected. The rearrangement uses TRBV9 and TRBJ2-7; D remains ambiguous. The clonotype originates from a man younger than 45 in good health. This CDR3 reads CASSVEHDRPEQYF. The CDR3, as DNA: TGTGCCAGCAGCGTAGAACATGATCGGCCCGAGCAGTACTTC. Variable domain in full (rest from reference TRBV9 and TRBJ2-7): DSGVTQTPKHLITATGQRVTLRCSPRSGDLSVYWYQQSLDQGLQFLIQYYNGEERAKGNILERFSAQQFPDLHSELNLSSLELGDSALYFCASSVEHDRPEQYFGPGTRLTVT.